Below, 26 T cell receptor beta chains from the same sample are listed, as sequenced in a study of cytomegalovirus exposure and HLA in healthy donors. Primers for the PCR totalled 60 Vbeta and 13 Jbeta. Sequencing was performed with immunoSEQ multiplex PCR; in TCRdb, only in-frame clones are kept and a portion is missing. In the table there are some 70,000 clones, roughly 80% of which are singletons. Input material: PBMCs. These receptors all stem from a male donor in good health and CMV-seropositive.

The chain employs TRBV7-6 and TRBJ1-1; 8 bases are a match to TRBD1. The germline V gene has CDR1 SGHVS and CDR2 FNYEAQ. CDR3 length: 14 amino acids. V lost 5 bases to trimming and J lost 5 bases; unmatched junction nucleotides: 7. This CDR3 is CASSVQGAGTEAFF. CDR3 coding DNA: TGTGCCAGCAGCGTCCAGGGGGCTGGAACTGAAGCTTTCTTT.

V and J are TRBV7-2 and TRBJ1-2, with 7 bases matching TRBD1. The CDR3 contains 19 residues. Looked up from germline, CDR1 is SGHTA and CDR2 is FQGNSA. After removal of 1 base from V and 0 bases from J, the junction contained 14 bases not matched to a gene. The CDR3 reads CASSLGIAGTALANYGYTF. CDR3 DNA sequence: TGTGCCAGCAGCTTAGGAATTGCCGGGACAGCCTTAGCTAACTATGGCTACACCTTC.

The CDR3 reads CASSWVGGNTEAFF. The CDR3 DNA follows: TGTGCCAGTAGTTGGGTAGGGGGAAACACTGAAGCTTTCTTT. The chain has TRBV19 and TRBJ1-1; D is possibly TRBD1 (6 bases). The CDR3 is 14 residues long. The V gene lost 5 bases and the J gene lost 2 bases, with 12 bases spanning the gap. The V gene's germline CDR1 is LNHDA and CDR2 SQIVND (reference sequence).

The chain couples TRBV7-2 to TRBJ2-7; the match to TRBD1 covers 7 bases. With V trimmed by 5 bases and J by 0 bases, 7 bases remained unmatched. The CDR3 has 15 residues. The germline V gene has CDR1 SGHTA and CDR2 FQGNSA. This CDR3 reads CASSTGTVSSYEQYF. The CDR3, as DNA: TGTGCCAGCAGCACCGGGACAGTGAGCTCCTACGAGCAGTACTTC.

This clone was picked up a small number of times. The J gene is TRBJ1-1, the V gene TRBV7-2; TRBD1 matches 8 bases. Germline-derived CDR1 and CDR2 are SGHTA and FQGNSA. The CDR3 is 14 amino acids. V lost 3 bases and J lost 6; bases outside the gene matches: 6. The CDR3 DNA follows: TGTGCCAGCAGCTTTCGGACAGGGCAAGCTGAAGCTTTCTTT. Translated, it gives CASSFRTGQAEAFF.

The J gene is TRBJ2-5, the V gene TRBV28, with 9 bases that match TRBD1. CDR3 length equals 17 residues. Per germline, CDR1 MDHEN and CDR2 SYDVKM. V lost 6 bases, J lost 3 bases, and 14 bases stayed unmatched. The CDR3 loop is CASRPQIWTGEEETQYF. The CDR3 bases are TGTGCCAGCAGACCTCAAATTTGGACAGGGGAGGAAGAGACCCAGTACTTC.

The V call is TRBV6-6, the J call TRBJ2-7, with D uncertain. The V gene's germline CDR1 is MNHNY and CDR2 SVGAGI (reference sequence). The ends were cut back, 3 bases at V and 3 bases at J, with 12 bases in the middle. The CDR3 consists of 14 residues. The CDR3: CASSYQAASYEQYF. CDR3 nucleotides: TGTGCCAGCAGTTATCAAGCAGCGAGCTACGAGCAGTACTTC.

This clone was found once. The rearrangement uses TRBV5-6 and TRBJ2-7; D call uncertain. The CDR3 loop spans 13 amino acids. Germline CDR1 SGHDT, CDR2 YYEEEE. The V end lost 0 bases, the J end lost 0 bases, and 4 bases lay between the germline ends. CDR3 residues: CASSLAYSYEQYF. The CDR3 nucleotides read TGTGCCAGCAGCTTGGCGTACTCCTACGAGCAGTACTTC.

This clone has a handful of counts. The chain couples TRBV9 to TRBJ2-1; 7 nucleotides match TRBD2. Trimming at V came to 0 bases and at J to 3 bases, leaving 3 bases not matched to a gene. Looked up from germline, CDR1 is SGDLS and CDR2 is YYNGEE. This CDR3 is 15 amino acids long. The DNA for the CDR3 is TGTGCCAGCAGCGTAGCCCCGGGGGGCTACAATGAGCAGTTCTTC. It yields the protein CASSVAPGGYNEQFF.

This clone was seen a single time. CDR3 residues: CASSSRDYTDTQYF. Written as DNA, the CDR3 is TGCGCCAGCAGCTCCCGGGACTACACAGATACGCAGTATTTT. This rearrangement joins TRBV5-1 to TRBJ2-3; 7 nucleotides match TRBD2. CDR3 length equals 14 residues. V lost 3 bases and J lost 2; bases outside the gene matches: 3. Germline V gene lookup returns CDR1 SGHRS and CDR2 YFSETQ. The entire variable domain, with the rest obtained from reference TRBV5-1 and TRBJ2-3, is as follows: KAGVTQTPRYLIKTRGQQVTLSCSPISGHRSVSWYQQTPGQGLQFLFEYFSETQRNKGNFPGRFSGRQFSNSRSEMNVSTLELGDSALYLCASSSRDYTDTQYFGPGTRLTVL.

The chain has TRBV19 and TRBJ1-2; 8 bases are shared with TRBD1. The CDR3 is 15 residues long. In germline, CDR1 is LNHDA, CDR2 SQIVND (reference sequence). Germline trimming cut 3 bases from V and 4 bases from J; bases unmatched to any gene: 7. The CDR3 loop reads CASSIRGRIGYGYTF. Written as DNA, the CDR3 is TGTGCCAGTAGTATCAGGGGGCGCATTGGCTATGGCTACACCTTC.

This chain joins TRBV7-9 and TRBJ1-4; no clear D. This CDR3 region has 16 residues. Trimming removed 1 base at V and 2 bases at J, with 11 bases between. Germline CDR1 reads SEHNR; CDR2 reads FQNEAQ (reference sequence). CDR3 amino acids: CASSLGAVETNEKLFF. CDR3 in DNA: TGTGCCAGCAGCTTAGGTGCCGTAGAGACTAATGAAAAACTGTTTTTT.

This chain joins TRBV4-3 and TRBJ2-3; possible D gene TRBD1, 5 bases. V was shortened by 4 bases and J by 0 bases, with 14 bases between the two germline ends. The germline gives CDR1 LGHNA, CDR2 YSLEER. This CDR3 comprises 16 residues. This chain's CDR3 is CASSPNTGASTDTQYF. The CDR3 DNA reads as TGCGCCAGCAGCCCGAACACAGGAGCAAGCACAGATACGCAGTATTTT.

This clone was detected only once. The chain joins TRBV7-2 to TRBJ1-6; D unclear. The CDR3 contains 12 residues. V was shortened by 4 bases and J by 10 bases, with 8 bases between the two germline ends. The germline V gene encodes CDR1 SGHTA and CDR2 FQGNSA. CDR3 sequence: CASSSLFSPLHF. The CDR3 DNA reads TGTGCCAGCAGCTCCTTATTCTCACCCCTCCACTTT.

This rearrangement joins TRBV30 to TRBJ1-1, with D possibly TRBD1 on 6 matching bases. The CDR3 has 14 amino acids. Deletions cut 3 bases from V and 1 base from J, with 12 bases between. Germline CDR1 and CDR2: GTSNPN and SVGIG (reference sequence). The CDR3 loop is CAWSGQGSNTEAFF. The CDR3 coding sequence is TGTGCCTGGAGCGGGCAGGGGTCGAACACTGAAGCTTTCTTT.

The chain employs TRBV5-4 and TRBJ1-2, with 12 bases lining up with TRBD1. The J segment lost 4 bases and the V segment lost 6 bases, leaving 16 bases of the junction unmatched. Germline CDR1 is SGHNT and CDR2 is YYREEE (reference sequence). There are 18 residues in the CDR3. For the CDR3, the DNA is TGTGCCAGCACCAACAAGGGGGGACAGGGGGCTTCTTTCTATGGCTACACCTTC. As protein: CASTNKGGQGASFYGYTF.

V and J are TRBV14 and TRBJ2-5, with D possibly matching TRBD2 (6 bases). The CDR3 has 16 amino acids. The V gene lost 0 bases and the J gene lost 2 bases, with 13 bases spanning the gap. Germline CDR1 reads SGHDN; CDR2 reads FVKESK. The CDR3 is CASSQDGGVLQETQYF. The CDR3 DNA is TGTGCCAGCAGCCAAGACGGCGGGGTACTTCAAGAGACCCAGTACTTC.

The chain links TRBV7-9 to TRBJ1-2; D is unresolved. CDR3 length equals 11 residues. V shed 2 bases and J shed 6 bases, with 4 bases lying between them. The germline gives CDR1 SEHNR, CDR2 FQNEAQ (reference sequence). The CDR3 sequence is CASSLFNGYTF. DNA of the CDR3: TGTGCCAGCAGCTTATTCAATGGCTACACCTTC. Complete variable domain (other parts from reference TRBV7-9 and TRBJ1-2): DTGVSQNPRHKITKRGQNVTFRCDPISEHNRLYWYRQTLGQGPEFLTYFQNEAQLEKSRLLSDRFSAERPKGSFSTLEIQRTEQGDSAMYLCASSLFNGYTFGSGTRLTVV.

The J gene is TRBJ1-2, the V gene TRBV9; unclear D gene. Germline CDR1 and CDR2: SGDLS and YYNGEE. Trimming shortened V by 0 bases and J by 2 bases, and 17 bases separated the two germline ends. This CDR3 contains 17 residues. CDR3 protein: CASSVVPSPDRNYGYTF. CDR3 nucleotides: TGTGCCAGCAGCGTAGTTCCGTCCCCCGATAGAAACTATGGCTACACCTTC.

This chain joins TRBV30 and TRBJ1-6; possibly TRBD1 for D (5 bases). Germline V gene lookup returns CDR1 GTSNPN and CDR2 SVGIG (reference sequence). The CDR3 totals 14 residues. V lost 2 bases, J lost 5 bases, and 10 bases lay in between. CDR3 protein: CAWSLQGNNSPLHF. In DNA form, the CDR3 reads TGTGCCTGGAGTTTGCAGGGAAATAATTCACCCCTCCACTTT.

This chain uses TRBV28 with TRBJ1-2, with TRBD1 identical over 9 bases. The CDR3 length is 15 residues. The V gene's germline CDR1 is MDHEN and CDR2 SYDVKM. The J segment lost 2 bases and the V segment lost 6 bases, leaving 7 bases of the junction unmatched. CDR3 nucleotide sequence: TGTGCCAGCAGGTTAATCGGACAGGGGAACTATGGCTACACCTTC. It is translated as CASRLIGQGNYGYTF.

The genes are TRBV30 and TRBJ1-2; 8 bases line up with TRBD1. Germline CDR1 is GTSNPN and CDR2 is SVGIG (reference sequence). J was trimmed by 4 bases and V by 1 base; bases with no gene match: 8. The CDR3 length is 15 residues. CDR3 in amino acids: CAWSAPGQAIYGYTF. CDR3 sequence (DNA): TGTGCCTGGAGTGCGCCGGGACAGGCAATCTATGGCTACACCTTC. Full variable domain (remainder filled in from reference TRBV30 and TRBJ1-2): SQTIHQWPATLVQPVGSPLSLECTVEGTSNPNLYWYRQAAGRGLQLLFYSVGIGQISSEVPQNLSASRPQDRQFILSSKKLLLSDSGFYLCAWSAPGQAIYGYTFGSGTRLTVV.

This clone was seen a few times. The gene calls are TRBV7-9 and TRBJ2-7; the D gene is possibly TRBD2 (5 bases). V was pared by 5 bases and J by 2 bases, with 16 bases between. This CDR3 comprises 15 residues. In germline, CDR1 is SEHNR, CDR2 FQNEAQ (reference sequence). CDR3 nucleotide sequence: TGTGCCAGCAGCCCACGGAGCGGAGAGCCCTACGAGCAGTACTTC. It translates to CASSPRSGEPYEQYF.

This chain links TRBV15 with TRBJ2-1, with 7 nucleotides matching TRBD2. The germline V gene encodes CDR1 LNHNV and CDR2 YYDKDF (reference sequence). This CDR3 has 13 amino acids. V lost 1 base, J lost 7 bases, and 1 base stayed unmatched. The CDR3 loop reads CATSRGGGNEQFF. The CDR3 DNA is TGTGCCACCAGCAGAGGCGGGGGAAATGAGCAGTTCTTC.

V is TRBV7-6 and J is TRBJ1-5; the match to TRBD1 covers 7 bases. CDR1 and CDR2 (germline): SGHVS, FNYEAQ. Unmatched junction bases numbered 5, after V lost 5 bases and J lost 4 bases. CDR3 length equals 14 residues. For the CDR3, the DNA is TGTGCCAGCAGCCAGGGACAGAAGAATCAGCCCCAGCATTTT. Translated: CASSQGQKNQPQHF. The full variable domain, rest sourced from reference TRBV7-6 and TRBJ1-5, is GAGVSQSPRYKVTKRGQDVALRCDPISGHVSLYWYRQALGQGPEFLTYFNYEAQQDKSGLPNDRFSAERPEGSISTLTIQRTEQRDSAMYRCASSQGQKNQPQHFGDGTRLSIL.

This rearrangement joins TRBV5-1 to TRBJ1-1; D is unclear. Germline loops: CDR1 SGHRS, CDR2 YFSETQ. V lost 6 bases and J lost 3, with 21 bases in between. This CDR3 has 16 amino acids. CDR3 DNA: TGCGCCAGCACCTCTAGTTTTTTAAGCCGCGACACTGAAGCTTTCTTT. The encoded protein is CASTSSFLSRDTEAFF.